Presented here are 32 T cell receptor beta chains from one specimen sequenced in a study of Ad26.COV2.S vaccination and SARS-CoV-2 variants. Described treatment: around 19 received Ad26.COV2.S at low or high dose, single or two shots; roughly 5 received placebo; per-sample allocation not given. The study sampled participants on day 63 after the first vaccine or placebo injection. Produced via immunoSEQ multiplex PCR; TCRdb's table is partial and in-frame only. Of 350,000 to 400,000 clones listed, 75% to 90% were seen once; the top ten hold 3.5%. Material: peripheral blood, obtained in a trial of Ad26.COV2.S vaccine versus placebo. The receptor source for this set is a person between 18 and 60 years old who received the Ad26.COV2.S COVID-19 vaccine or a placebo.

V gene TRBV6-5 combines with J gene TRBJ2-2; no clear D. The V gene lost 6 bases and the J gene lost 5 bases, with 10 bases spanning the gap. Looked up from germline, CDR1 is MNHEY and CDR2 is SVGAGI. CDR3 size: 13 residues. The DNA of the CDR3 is TGTGCCAGCAGCCCGACAAGGACCGGGGAGCTGTTTTTT. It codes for CASSPTRTGELFF.

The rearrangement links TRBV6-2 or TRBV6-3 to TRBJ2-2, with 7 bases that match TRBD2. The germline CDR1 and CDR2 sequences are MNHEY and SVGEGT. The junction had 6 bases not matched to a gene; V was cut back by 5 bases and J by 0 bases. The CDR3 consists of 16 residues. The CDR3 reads CASSVWAGANTGELFF. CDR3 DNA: TGTGCCAGCAGTGTCTGGGCGGGGGCGAACACCGGGGAGCTGTTTTTT.

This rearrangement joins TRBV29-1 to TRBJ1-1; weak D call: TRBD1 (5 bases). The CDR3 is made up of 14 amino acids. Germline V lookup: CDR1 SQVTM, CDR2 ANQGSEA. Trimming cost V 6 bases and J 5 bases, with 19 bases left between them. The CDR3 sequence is CSVSSGDRWTEAFF. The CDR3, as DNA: TGCAGCGTGAGTTCGGGGGATCGGTGGACTGAAGCTTTCTTT.

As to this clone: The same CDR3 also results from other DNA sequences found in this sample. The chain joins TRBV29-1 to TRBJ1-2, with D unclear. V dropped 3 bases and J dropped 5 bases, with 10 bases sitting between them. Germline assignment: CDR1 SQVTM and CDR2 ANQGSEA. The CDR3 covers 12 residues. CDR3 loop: CSVEASRYGYTF. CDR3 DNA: TGCAGCGTTGAGGCCTCCCGATATGGCTACACCTTC.

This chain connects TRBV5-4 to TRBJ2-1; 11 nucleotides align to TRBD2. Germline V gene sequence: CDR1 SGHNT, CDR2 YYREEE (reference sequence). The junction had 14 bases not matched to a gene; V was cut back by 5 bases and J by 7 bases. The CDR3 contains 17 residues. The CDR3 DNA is TGTGCCAGCAGGAGTTGGAATAGCGGGGGGGCCCTAAATGAGCAGTTCTTC. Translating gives CASRSWNSGGALNEQFF.

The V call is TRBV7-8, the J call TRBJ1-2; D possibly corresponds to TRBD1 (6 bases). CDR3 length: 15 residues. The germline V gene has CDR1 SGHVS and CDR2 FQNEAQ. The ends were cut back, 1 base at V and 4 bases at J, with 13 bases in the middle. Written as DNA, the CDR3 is TGTGCCAGCAGCTTAGGTCCAGGGGCTATCTATGGCTACACCTTC. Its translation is CASSLGPGAIYGYTF.

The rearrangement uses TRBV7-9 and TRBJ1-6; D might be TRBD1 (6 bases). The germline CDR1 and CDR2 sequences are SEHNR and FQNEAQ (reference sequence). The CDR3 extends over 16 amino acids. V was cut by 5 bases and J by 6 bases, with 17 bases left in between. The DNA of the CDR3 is TGTGCCAGCAGCCGTAACAGGGACTTTATTAATTCACCCCTCCACTTT. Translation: CASSRNRDFINSPLHF.

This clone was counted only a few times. CDR3 DNA sequence: TGTGCCAGCAGCCAAGAAGGTGCAGGGACGGGTCAGCCCCAGCATTTT. It specifies CASSQEGAGTGQPQHF. The rearrangement joins TRBV3-1 (or the pseudogene TRBV3-2) to TRBJ1-5; a possible D gene is TRBD1 (5 bases). Germline CDR1 LGHDT, CDR2 YNNKEL (reference sequence). The CDR3 runs to 16 residues. V lost 0 bases to trimming and J lost 6 bases, with 15 bases between them.

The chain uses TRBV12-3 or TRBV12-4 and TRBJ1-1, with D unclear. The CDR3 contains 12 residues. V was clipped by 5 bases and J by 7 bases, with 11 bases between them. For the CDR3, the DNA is TGTGCCAGCAGTCTAGGACCCCGTGAAGCTTTCTTT. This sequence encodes CASSLGPREAFF.

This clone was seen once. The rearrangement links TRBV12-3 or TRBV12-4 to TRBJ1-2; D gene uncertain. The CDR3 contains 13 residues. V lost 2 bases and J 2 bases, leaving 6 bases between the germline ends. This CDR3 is CASSLNRNYGYTF. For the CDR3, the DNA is TGTGCCAGCAGTTTAAACAGAAACTATGGCTACACCTTC.

CDR3: CASSLEGGLDEAFF. In DNA, the CDR3 is TGCGCCAGCAGTCTAGAAGGTGGGTTGGATGAAGCTTTCTTT. The chain is built from TRBV4-1 and TRBJ1-1; D gene unclear. Trimming stripped 6 bases from V and 7 bases from J, with 18 bases between. There are 14 residues in the CDR3. Germline-derived CDR1 and CDR2 are MGHRA and YSYEKL.

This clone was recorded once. Written as DNA, the CDR3 is TGTGCCAGCGGAAGGACCAACAATGAGCAGTTCTTC. This sequence encodes CASGRTNNEQFF. The J gene is TRBJ2-1, the V gene TRBV6-5; D gene ambiguous. The CDR3 is made up of 12 amino acids. Per germline, CDR1 MNHEY and CDR2 SVGAGI. V was pared by 8 bases and J by 5 bases, with 10 bases between.

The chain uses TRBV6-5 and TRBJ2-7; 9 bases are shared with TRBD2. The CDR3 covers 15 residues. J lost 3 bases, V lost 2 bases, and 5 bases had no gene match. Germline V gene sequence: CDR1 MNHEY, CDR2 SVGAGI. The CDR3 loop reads CASSYGRGGVYEQYF. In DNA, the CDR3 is TGTGCCAGCAGTTACGGGCGGGGGGGCGTCTACGAGCAGTACTTC.

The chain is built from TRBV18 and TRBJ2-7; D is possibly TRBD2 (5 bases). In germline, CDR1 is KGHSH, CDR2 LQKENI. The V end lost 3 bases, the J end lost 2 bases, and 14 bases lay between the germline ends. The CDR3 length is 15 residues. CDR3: CASSPEGRLPYEQYF. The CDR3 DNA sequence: TGTGCCAGCTCACCTGAGGGCAGGTTACCCTACGAGCAGTACTTC.

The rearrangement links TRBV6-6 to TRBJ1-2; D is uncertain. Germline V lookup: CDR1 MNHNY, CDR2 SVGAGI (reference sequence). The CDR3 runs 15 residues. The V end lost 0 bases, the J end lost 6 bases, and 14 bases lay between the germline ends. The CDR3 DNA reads TGTGCCAGCAGTTACTCGAGTAGACCCGACGATGGCTACACCTTC. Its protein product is CASSYSSRPDDGYTF.

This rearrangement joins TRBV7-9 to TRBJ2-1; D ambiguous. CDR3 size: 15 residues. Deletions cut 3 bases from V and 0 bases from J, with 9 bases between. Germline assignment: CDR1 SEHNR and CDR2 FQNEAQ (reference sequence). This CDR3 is CASSFVLNSYNEQFF. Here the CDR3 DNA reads TGTGCCAGCAGCTTCGTTCTTAACTCCTACAATGAGCAGTTCTTC.

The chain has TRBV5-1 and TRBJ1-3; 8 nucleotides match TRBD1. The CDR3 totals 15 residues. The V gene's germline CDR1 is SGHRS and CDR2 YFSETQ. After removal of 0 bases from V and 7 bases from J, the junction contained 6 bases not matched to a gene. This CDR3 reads CASSLEGQVDNTIYF. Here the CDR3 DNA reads TGCGCCAGCAGCTTGGAGGGACAGGTTGATAACACCATATATTTT. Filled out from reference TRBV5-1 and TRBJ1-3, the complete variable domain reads KAGVTQTPRYLIKTRGQQVTLSCSPISGHRSVSWYQQTPGQGLQFLFEYFSETQRNKGNFPGRFSGRQFSNSRSEMNVSTLELGDSALYLCASSLEGQVDNTIYFGEGSWLTVV.

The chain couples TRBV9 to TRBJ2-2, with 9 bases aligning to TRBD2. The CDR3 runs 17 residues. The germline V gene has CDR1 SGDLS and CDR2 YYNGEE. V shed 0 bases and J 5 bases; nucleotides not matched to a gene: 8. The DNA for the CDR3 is TGTGCCAGCAGCGTAGATGCGGGACTAGCTGTGACCGGGGAGCTGTTTTTT. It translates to CASSVDAGLAVTGELFF.

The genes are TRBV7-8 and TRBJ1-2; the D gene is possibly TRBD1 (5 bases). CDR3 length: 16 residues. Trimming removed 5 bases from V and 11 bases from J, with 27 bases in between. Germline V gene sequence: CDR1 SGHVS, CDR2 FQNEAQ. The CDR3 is CASSPDPRGTKGGYTF. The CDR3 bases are TGTGCCAGCAGCCCGGACCCCCGCGGGACTAAGGGTGGTTACACCTTC.

CDR3 DNA sequence: TGCGCCAGCAGCCAAGTAAACAGGGGGCACACCGGGGAGCTGTTTTTT. This encodes CASSQVNRGHTGELFF. The chain carries TRBV4-1 and TRBJ2-2; 9 bases match TRBD1. The germline CDR1 and CDR2 sequences are MGHRA and YSYEKL. The J segment lost 3 bases and the V segment lost 1 base, leaving 3 bases of the junction unmatched. This CDR3 region has 16 residues.

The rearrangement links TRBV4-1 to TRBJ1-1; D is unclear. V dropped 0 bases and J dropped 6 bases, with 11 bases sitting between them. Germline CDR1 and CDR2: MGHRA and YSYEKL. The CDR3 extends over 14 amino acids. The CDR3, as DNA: TGCGCCAGCAGCCAAGAAGCGAGTATCGCTGAAGCTTTCTTT. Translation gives CASSQEASIAEAFF.

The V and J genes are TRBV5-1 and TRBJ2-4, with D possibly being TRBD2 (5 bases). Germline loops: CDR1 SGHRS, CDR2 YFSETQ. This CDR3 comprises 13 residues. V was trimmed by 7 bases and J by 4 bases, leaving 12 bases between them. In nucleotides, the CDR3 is TGCGCCAGCTCGGGGAGATTAAAAAACATTCAGTACTTC. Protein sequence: CASSGRLKNIQYF.

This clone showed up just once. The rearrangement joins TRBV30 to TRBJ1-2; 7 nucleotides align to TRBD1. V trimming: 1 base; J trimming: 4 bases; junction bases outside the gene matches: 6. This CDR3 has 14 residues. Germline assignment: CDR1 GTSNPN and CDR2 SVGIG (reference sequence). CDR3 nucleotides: TGTGCCTGGAGTGGGGACAGCCTTTTCTATGGCTACACCTTC. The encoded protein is CAWSGDSLFYGYTF.

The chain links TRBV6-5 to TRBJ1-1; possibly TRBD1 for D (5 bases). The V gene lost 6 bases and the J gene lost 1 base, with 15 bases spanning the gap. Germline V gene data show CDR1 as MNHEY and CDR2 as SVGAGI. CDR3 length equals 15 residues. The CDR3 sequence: CASRRDRLSNTEAFF. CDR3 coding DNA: TGTGCCAGCAGAAGGGACCGGCTATCGAACACTGAAGCTTTCTTT.

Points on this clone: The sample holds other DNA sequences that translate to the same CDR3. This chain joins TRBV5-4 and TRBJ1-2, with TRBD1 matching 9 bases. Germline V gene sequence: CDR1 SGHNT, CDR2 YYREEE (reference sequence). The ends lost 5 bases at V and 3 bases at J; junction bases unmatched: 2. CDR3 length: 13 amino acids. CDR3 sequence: CASSRDRDYGYTF. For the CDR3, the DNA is TGTGCCAGCAGTCGGGACAGGGACTATGGCTACACCTTC.

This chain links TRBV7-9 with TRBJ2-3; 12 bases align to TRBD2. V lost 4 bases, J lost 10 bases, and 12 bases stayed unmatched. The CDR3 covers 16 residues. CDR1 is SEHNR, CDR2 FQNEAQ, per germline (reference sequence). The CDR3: CASSSSLAGGPPAQYF. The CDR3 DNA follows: TGTGCCAGCAGCTCGTCTCTAGCGGGGGGGCCGCCGGCGCAGTATTTT.

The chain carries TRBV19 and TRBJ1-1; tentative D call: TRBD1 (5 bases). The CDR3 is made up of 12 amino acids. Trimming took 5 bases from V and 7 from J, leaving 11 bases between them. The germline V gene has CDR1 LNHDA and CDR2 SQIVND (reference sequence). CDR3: CASSSRGGEAFF. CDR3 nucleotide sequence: TGTGCCAGTAGTTCCCGGGGGGGTGAAGCTTTCTTT.

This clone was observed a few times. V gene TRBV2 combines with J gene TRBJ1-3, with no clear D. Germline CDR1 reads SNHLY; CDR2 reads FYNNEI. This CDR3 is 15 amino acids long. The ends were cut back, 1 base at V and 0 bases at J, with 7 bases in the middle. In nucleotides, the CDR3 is TGTGCCAGCAGTGAAGAGGGATACTCTGGAAACACCATATATTTT. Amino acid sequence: CASSEEGYSGNTIYF.

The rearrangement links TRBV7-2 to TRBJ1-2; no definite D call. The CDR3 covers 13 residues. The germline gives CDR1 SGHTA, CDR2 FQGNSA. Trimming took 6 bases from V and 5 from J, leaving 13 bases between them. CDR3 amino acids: CASSPSEGYGYTF. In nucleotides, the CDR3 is TGTGCCAGCAGTCCAAGTGAGGGTTATGGCTACACCTTC.

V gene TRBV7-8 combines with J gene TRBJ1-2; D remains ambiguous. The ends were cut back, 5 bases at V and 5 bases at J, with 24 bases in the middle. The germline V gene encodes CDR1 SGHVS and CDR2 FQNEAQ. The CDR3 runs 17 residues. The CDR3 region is CASSPVRVPSIMYGYTF. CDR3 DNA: TGTGCCAGCAGCCCCGTTAGGGTGCCCAGTATCATGTATGGCTACACCTTC.

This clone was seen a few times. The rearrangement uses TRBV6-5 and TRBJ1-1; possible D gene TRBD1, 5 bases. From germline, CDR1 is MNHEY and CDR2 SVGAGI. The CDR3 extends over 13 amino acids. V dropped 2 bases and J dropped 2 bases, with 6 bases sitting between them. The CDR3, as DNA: TGTGCCAGCAGTTACGGGACTAACACTGAAGCTTTCTTT. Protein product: CASSYGTNTEAFF.

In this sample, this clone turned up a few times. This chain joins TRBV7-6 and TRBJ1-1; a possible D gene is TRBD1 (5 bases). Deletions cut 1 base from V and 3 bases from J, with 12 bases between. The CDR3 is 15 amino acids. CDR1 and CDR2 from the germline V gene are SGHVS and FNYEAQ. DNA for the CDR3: TGTGCCAGCAGCTTAGGTGGGGGGATGCACACTGAAGCTTTCTTT. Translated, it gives CASSLGGGMHTEAFF.